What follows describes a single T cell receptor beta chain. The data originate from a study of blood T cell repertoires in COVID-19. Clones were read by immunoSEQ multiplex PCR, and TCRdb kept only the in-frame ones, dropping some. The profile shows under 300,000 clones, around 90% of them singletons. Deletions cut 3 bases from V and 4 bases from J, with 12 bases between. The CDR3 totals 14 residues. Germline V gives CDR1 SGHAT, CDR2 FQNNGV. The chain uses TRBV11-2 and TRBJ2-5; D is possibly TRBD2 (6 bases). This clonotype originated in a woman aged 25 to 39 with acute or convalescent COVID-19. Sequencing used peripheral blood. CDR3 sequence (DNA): TGTGCCAGCAGCTTCGGGGGTTGGAGAGAGACCCAGTACTTC. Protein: CASSFGGWRETQYF.